This T cell receptor (beta chain) comes out of a study of T cell repertoires in cytomegalovirus infection. Overall study: Recently described HLA-C-restricted plus well-studied HLA-B-restricted CMV epitopes were used. From public TCR beta signatures came an indication of both CMV infection and matching HLA type. Study conclusions and caveats: The ex vivo response was dominated by HLA-C-restricted CMV-specific TCR beta clonotypes.

The CDR3 has 14 amino acids. Trimming pared 5 bases from V and 4 bases from J, leaving 14 bases between. Per the germline V gene, CDR1 is SGHTA and CDR2 is FQGNSA. TCRdb redid the calling of the reads with MiXCR, one entry per CDR3 protein. The sample has about 83,000 distinct CDR3 sequences, more than 20% seen once. This clonotype showed up many times. What it binds is not known. The specimen was CD8+ T cells from cultured PBMCs, collected from culture after CMV antigen stimulation. This sequence joins TRBV7-2 and TRBJ1-1, with D perhaps matching TRBD1 (5 bases). The clonotype originates from a human donor in good health (CMV status not recorded). Some clones in this sample may be carry-over from other donors' samples. CDR3 DNA sequence: TGTGCCAGCAGCCGGGGGGTAAGGAGCACTGAAGCTTTCTTT. This sequence encodes CASSRGVRSTEAFF.